The clone carrying this T cell receptor beta chain was seen more than once but under ten times. Its antigen remains unknown. These data belong to a study of a mutant IDH1 vaccine in newly diagnosed glioma. Study as a whole: Previous treatment comprised radiotherapy, temozolomide, or both, mostly both.

The CDR3 is made up of 16 amino acids. The V and J ends lost 1 base and 0 bases, in that order; junction bases with no gene match: 3. CDR1 is SGDLS and CDR2 is YYNGEE in the germline V gene. The data were produced by immunoSEQ multiplex PCR, yet TCRdb's version contains in-frame clones alone and is incomplete. Here the sample spans tens of thousands of clones, 80% to 85% being singletons. Time point defined: week 11, during vaccination. Topical imiquimod accompanied each vaccine dose, which consisted of 300 ug of mutant IDH1 20-mer peptide. Specimen: PBMCs, collected from a glioma patient whose treatment included an IDH1 peptide vaccine. The TCR sequence derives from a man in his forties with glioma. The chain links TRBV9 to TRBJ2-1; 8 bases align to TRBD1. CDR3 residues: CASSVLGQGSYNEQFF. For the CDR3, the DNA is TGTGCCAGCAGCGTATTAGGACAGGGCTCCTACAATGAGCAGTTCTTC.